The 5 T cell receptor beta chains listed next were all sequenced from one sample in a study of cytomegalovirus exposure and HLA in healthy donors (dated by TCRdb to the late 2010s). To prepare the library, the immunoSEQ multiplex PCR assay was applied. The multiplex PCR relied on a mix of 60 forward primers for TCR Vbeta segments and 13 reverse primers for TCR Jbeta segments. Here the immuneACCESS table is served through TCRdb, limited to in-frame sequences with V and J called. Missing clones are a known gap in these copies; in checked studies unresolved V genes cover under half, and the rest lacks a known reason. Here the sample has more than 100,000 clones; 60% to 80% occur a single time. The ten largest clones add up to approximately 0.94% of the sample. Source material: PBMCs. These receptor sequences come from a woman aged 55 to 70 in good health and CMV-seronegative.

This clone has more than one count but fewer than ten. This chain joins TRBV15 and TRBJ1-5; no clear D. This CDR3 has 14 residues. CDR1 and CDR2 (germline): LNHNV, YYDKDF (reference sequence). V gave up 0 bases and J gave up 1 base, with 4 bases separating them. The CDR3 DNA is TGTGCCACCAGCAGAGAGCTAAGCAATCAGCCCCAGCATTTT. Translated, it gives CATSRELSNQPQHF.

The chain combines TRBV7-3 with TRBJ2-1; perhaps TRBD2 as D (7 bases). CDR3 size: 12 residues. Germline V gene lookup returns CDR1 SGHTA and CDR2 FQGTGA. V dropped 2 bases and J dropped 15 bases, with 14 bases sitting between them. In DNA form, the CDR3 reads TGTGCCAGCAGCTTAGGAAGGGGGGGGCCGTTCTTC. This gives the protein CASSLGRGGPFF.

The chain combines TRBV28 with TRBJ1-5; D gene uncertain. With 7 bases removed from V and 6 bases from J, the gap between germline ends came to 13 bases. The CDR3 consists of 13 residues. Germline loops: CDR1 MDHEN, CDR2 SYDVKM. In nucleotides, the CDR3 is TGTGCCAGCACCGGGTCCGGAGGTCAGCCCCAGCATTTT. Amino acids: CASTGSGGQPQHF.

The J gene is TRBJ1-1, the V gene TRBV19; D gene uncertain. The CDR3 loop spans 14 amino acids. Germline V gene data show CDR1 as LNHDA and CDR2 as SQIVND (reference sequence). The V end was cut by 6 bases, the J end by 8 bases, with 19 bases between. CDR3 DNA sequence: TGTGCCAGTAGCCCGCTATTTTTGGGCAGAGAAGCTTTCTTT. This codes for CASSPLFLGREAFF.

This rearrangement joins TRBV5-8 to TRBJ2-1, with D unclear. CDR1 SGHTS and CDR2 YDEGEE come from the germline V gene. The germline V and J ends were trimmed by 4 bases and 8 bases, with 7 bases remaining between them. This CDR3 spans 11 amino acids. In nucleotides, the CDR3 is TGTGCCAGCAGCCCCGGAGATGAGCAGTTCTTC. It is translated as CASSPGDEQFF.